The 29 T cell receptor beta chains below all came from one sample that was sequenced in a study of cytomegalovirus exposure and HLA in healthy donors (dated by TCRdb to 2016 to 2017). Libraries were constructed by the immunoSEQ multiplex PCR assay. For the multiplex PCR, a mixture combining 60 forward primers for TCR Vbeta segments and 13 reverse primers for TCR Jbeta segments was used. The immuneACCESS repertoire file appears here via TCRdb, limited to in-frame rearrangements. These files lack a portion of the clones; in checked studies, under half of the deficit traces to unresolved V genes, and the cause of the others is not known. The sample table lists approximately 190,000 clones, 70% to 85% of them with a count of one. The ten most abundant clones make up about 3.4% of the sample. Sequenced material: PBMCs. The receptors derive from a man aged 35-49 years in good health and CMV-seropositive.

This clone has only one observation. At one end, the junction sequence differs from germline, possibly due to a read error. At the DNA level, this CDR3 is encoded by other sequences in the same sample as well. CDR3 loop: CASSPPPRLETQYF. The CDR3 region has the DNA TGTGCCAGCAGTCCCCCCCCGCGTCTAGAGACTCAGTACTTC. The rearrangement joins TRBV28 to TRBJ2-5; D gene ambiguous. Germline V CDR1 and CDR2: MDHEN, SYDVKM. CDR3 length equals 14 residues.

The chain joins TRBV13 to TRBJ1-4, with D uncertain. Germline V gene sequence: CDR1 PRHDT, CDR2 FYEKMQ (reference sequence). The CDR3 covers 17 residues. The germline V and J ends were trimmed by 5 bases and 7 bases, with 23 bases remaining between them. CDR3 in DNA: TGTGCCAGCAGCCTCCTTGGTGTCCTCGCCGGTGGTGAAAAACTGTTTTTT. The encoded protein is CASSLLGVLAGGEKLFF.

In this sample, this clone turned up many times. The rearrangement links TRBV7-9 to TRBJ2-1; TRBD2 is a possible D gene (6 bases). The V end lost 3 bases, the J end lost 7 bases, and 13 bases lay between the germline ends. The length of the CDR3 is 14 residues. Germline CDR1 SEHNR, CDR2 FQNEAQ (reference sequence). CDR3 sequence: CASSFGLAINEQFF. DNA of the CDR3: TGTGCCAGCAGCTTCGGGCTAGCGATAAATGAGCAGTTCTTC.

V and J are TRBV7-8 and TRBJ2-1, with D perhaps matching TRBD1 (5 bases). This CDR3 is built from 15 residues. Germline V gene lookup returns CDR1 SGHVS and CDR2 FQNEAQ. V was trimmed by 2 bases and J by 4 bases, leaving 12 bases between them. CDR3 amino acids: CASSLQQGSYNEQFF. The DNA for the CDR3 is TGTGCCAGCAGCTTACAGCAGGGCTCTTACAATGAGCAGTTCTTC.

Only one count was recorded for this clone. The V gene is TRBV6-5, the J gene TRBJ1-2; 7 bases fit TRBD1. The CDR3 length is 13 residues. CDR1 is MNHEY, CDR2 SVGAGI, per germline. Trimming cost V 8 bases and J 4 bases; bases outside gene matches: 7. This CDR3 is CASSGDSAYGYTF. Here the CDR3 DNA reads TGTGCCAGCTCGGGGGACAGCGCCTATGGCTACACCTTC.

V usage is TRBV6-6 and J usage is TRBJ2-7; D is undetermined. CDR1 is MNHNY and CDR2 is SVGAGI in the germline V gene (reference sequence). Trimming shortened V by 7 bases and J by 7 bases, and 8 bases separated the two germline ends. The CDR3 spans 10 residues. CDR3 residues: CASNDGEQYF. CDR3 sequence (DNA): TGTGCCAGCAACGACGGGGAGCAGTACTTC.

The genes are TRBV4-2 and TRBJ1-2, with no clear D. This CDR3 is built from 15 residues. V lost 1 base, J lost 1 base, and 10 bases lay in between. Germline V CDR1 and CDR2: LGHNA, YNFKEQ. The CDR3: CASSQGERNNYGYTF. For the CDR3, the DNA is TGTGCCAGCAGCCAAGGGGAGAGAAATAACTATGGCTACACCTTC.

This chain joins TRBV5-4 and TRBJ2-3; D is possibly TRBD2 (5 bases). The CDR3 covers 16 residues. Germline CDR1 SGHNT, CDR2 YYREEE (reference sequence). The V gene lost 4 bases and the J gene lost 4 bases, with 19 bases spanning the gap. The CDR3 nucleotides read TGTGCCAGCAGCCAAGGCCACTCCCTCGGGGCAGATACGCAGTATTTT. This encodes CASSQGHSLGADTQYF.

This sequence joins TRBV5-6 and TRBJ2-7; 10 nucleotides agree with TRBD1. Germline trimming cut 1 base from V and 6 bases from J; bases unmatched to any gene: 7. CDR3 size: 15 residues. Germline values: CDR1 SGHDT, CDR2 YYEEEE. DNA of the CDR3: TGTGCCAGCAGCTTGATAGGGGACAGGGGAGCCGAGCAGTACTTC. This gives the protein CASSLIGDRGAEQYF.

The gene calls are TRBV5-1 and TRBJ1-1; TRBD1 agrees at 11 bases. CDR3 size: 16 residues. The V segment lost 4 bases and the J segment 8 bases; nucleotides outside the gene matches: 13. The germline CDR1 and CDR2 sequences are SGHRS and YFSETQ. The CDR3 loop is CASSTMGTGGRGEAFF. CDR3 coding DNA: TGCGCCAGCAGCACGATGGGGACAGGGGGAAGAGGGGAAGCTTTCTTT.

The chain uses TRBV9 and TRBJ2-3, with 9 bases lining up with TRBD2. This CDR3 is built from 15 residues. In germline, CDR1 is SGDLS, CDR2 YYNGEE. J lost 4 bases, V lost 3 bases, and 6 bases had no gene match. This chain's CDR3 is CASSGGGGAADTQYF. The DNA for the CDR3 is TGTGCCAGCAGCGGAGGCGGGGGGGCAGCAGATACGCAGTATTTT.

The rearrangement uses TRBV5-4 and TRBJ2-3; 11 bases align to TRBD2. CDR1 SGHNT and CDR2 YYREEE come from the germline V gene (reference sequence). The junction had 9 bases not matched to a gene; V was cut back by 6 bases and J by 0 bases. This CDR3 is built from 17 residues. CDR3 DNA sequence: TGTGCCAGCACCGCCCTAGCGGGGGGATCTAGCACAGATACGCAGTATTTT. Amino acids: CASTALAGGSSTDTQYF.

The genes are TRBV6-1 and TRBJ2-1; possible D gene TRBD1, 5 bases. CDR1 and CDR2 (germline): MNHNS, SASEGT. This CDR3 comprises 12 residues. V was shortened by 10 bases and J by 6 bases, with 13 bases between the two germline ends. CDR3 bases: TGTGCCACCACAAGGCAGGGCAATGAGCAGTTCTTC. Translation: CATTRQGNEQFF.

This clone was observed a few times. The rearrangement uses TRBV11-3 and TRBJ1-1; no clear D gene. Germline CDR1 is SGHNT and CDR2 is YENEEA. Trimming removed 1 base at V and 4 bases at J, with 7 bases between. This CDR3 has 13 residues. The CDR3 is CASSLVEGTEAFF. CDR3 in DNA: TGTGCCAGCAGCTTAGTGGAGGGCACTGAAGCTTTCTTT.

The rearrangement joins TRBV4-1 to TRBJ2-2; 8 bases line up with TRBD2. Germline assignment: CDR1 MGHRA and CDR2 YSYEKL. The ends lost 0 bases at V and 6 bases at J; junction bases unmatched: 3. The CDR3 length is 15 residues. The DNA of the CDR3 is TGCGCCAGCAGCCAAGACGGGGGGGCAGCCGGGGAGCTGTTTTTT. This sequence encodes CASSQDGGAAGELFF.

The chain is built from TRBV5-4 and TRBJ1-6; 7 bases are shared with TRBD1. Germline V gene data show CDR1 as SGHNT and CDR2 as YYREEE (reference sequence). The V segment lost 4 bases and the J segment 8 bases; nucleotides outside the gene matches: 9. The CDR3 spans 15 residues. This CDR3 is CASSRPGQIDSPLHF. The CDR3 nucleotides are TGTGCCAGCAGCCGACCGGGACAGATCGATTCACCCCTCCACTTT.

V gene TRBV5-6 combines with J gene TRBJ2-3; TRBD1 aligns across 9 bases. This CDR3 comprises 16 residues. The germline CDR1 and CDR2 sequences are SGHDT and YYEEEE. J lost 1 base, V lost 5 bases, and 8 bases had no gene match. CDR3 sequence: CASSLLRDRGTDTQYF. The CDR3 nucleotides are TGTGCCAGCAGTCTCCTTCGGGACAGGGGCACAGATACGCAGTATTTT. Complete variable domain (other parts from reference TRBV5-6 and TRBJ2-3): DAGVTQSPTHLIKTRGQQVTLRCSPKSGHDTVSWYQQALGQGPQFIFQYYEEEERQRGNFPDRFSGHQFPNYSSELNVNALLLGDSALYLCASSLLRDRGTDTQYFGPGTRLTVL.

This rearrangement joins TRBV27 to TRBJ1-5, with D perhaps matching TRBD1 (6 bases). Germline V lookup: CDR1 MNHEY, CDR2 SMNVEV (reference sequence). V dropped 6 bases and J dropped 6 bases, with 12 bases sitting between them. CDR3 length: 13 amino acids. CDR3 sequence reads: CASSPGVAQPQHF. The CDR3 bases are TGTGCCAGCAGCCCAGGGGTGGCTCAGCCCCAGCATTTT.

The CDR3 DNA reads as TGTGCCAGCAGCACCTTAGCGGGAGAAGAGACCCAGTACTTC. Translation gives CASSTLAGEETQYF. The V gene is TRBV21-1, the J gene TRBJ2-5; the DNA was not used to check the table's D call, TRBD2. TRBV21-1 is an annotated pseudogene. The CDR3 runs to 14 residues.

The gene calls are TRBV5-1 and TRBJ2-7; D might be TRBD2 (7 bases). Per the germline V gene, CDR1 is SGHRS and CDR2 is YFSETQ. The V gene lost 6 bases and the J gene lost 3 bases, with 13 bases spanning the gap. The CDR3 consists of 13 residues. CDR3: CASTGEGGYEQYF. The DNA of the CDR3 is TGCGCCAGCACCGGGGAGGGGGGCTACGAGCAGTACTTC.

This chain joins TRBV11-2 and TRBJ2-7; 11 bases line up with TRBD2. Germline-derived CDR1 and CDR2 are SGHAT and FQNNGV. Unmatched junction bases numbered 8, after V lost 0 bases and J lost 7 bases. The CDR3 totals 16 residues. In DNA, the CDR3 is TGTGCCAGCAGCTTAGAGCGTCTAGCGGGAGGTCGGGAGCAGTACTTC. Amino acid sequence: CASSLERLAGGREQYF.

The CDR3 protein is CASSQEVDSYGYTF. The CDR3 region has the DNA TGCGCCAGCAGCCAAGAAGTGGACAGCTATGGCTACACCTTC. The gene calls are TRBV4-3 and TRBJ1-2, with D perhaps TRBD1 (6 bases). Germline CDR1 is LGHNA and CDR2 is YSLEER. With 0 bases removed from V and 4 bases from J, the gap between germline ends came to 9 bases. This CDR3 is 14 amino acids long.

The CDR3 region is CSAPLAGGNEQFF. CDR3 sequence (DNA): TGCAGCGCCCCCCTTGCGGGAGGGAATGAGCAGTTCTTC. The chain links TRBV29-1 to TRBJ2-1; 9 bases line up with TRBD2. There are 13 residues in the CDR3. With V trimmed by 7 bases and J by 7 bases, 8 bases remained unmatched. In germline, CDR1 is SQVTM, CDR2 ANQGSEA.

The genes are TRBV2 and TRBJ1-6, with 7 bases fitting TRBD1. V was pared by 5 bases and J by 8 bases, with 6 bases of the junction left unmatched. Germline loops: CDR1 SNHLY, CDR2 FYNNEI. The CDR3 runs to 14 residues. CDR3 protein: CASSQQGSYSPLHF. Here the CDR3 DNA reads TGTGCCAGCAGTCAACAGGGGTCGTATTCACCCCTCCACTTT.

This chain connects TRBV2 to TRBJ2-7, with TRBD2 matching over 10 bases. The CDR3 totals 12 residues. Germline V gene sequence: CDR1 SNHLY, CDR2 FYNNEI. Unmatched junction bases numbered 6, after V lost 10 bases and J lost 6 bases. CDR3 residues: CATSSGSFEQYF. As DNA, the CDR3 is TGTGCCACCTCTAGCGGGAGTTTCGAGCAGTACTTC. Variable domain in full (rest from reference TRBV2 and TRBJ2-7): EPEVTQTPSHQVTQMGQEVILRCVPISNHLYFYWYRQILGQKVEFLVSFYNNEISEKSEIFDDQFSVERPDGSNFTLKIRSTKLEDSAMYFCATSSGSFEQYFGPGTRLTVT.

The chain's CDR3 is CASSPGGGGKNIQYF. The CDR3 DNA follows: TGTGCCAGCAGCCCTGGCGGGGGGGGCAAAAACATTCAGTACTTC. The genes are TRBV11-3 and TRBJ2-4; TRBD2 matches at 9 bases. Per germline, CDR1 SGHNT and CDR2 YENEEA. Losses at the gene ends were 5 bases for V and 3 bases for J; bases not matched to a gene: 5. CDR3 size: 15 residues.

This clone turned up a few times. The chain couples TRBV6-4 to TRBJ2-5; D call uncertain. Trimming cost V 5 bases and J 3 bases, with 13 bases left between them. The CDR3 runs 14 residues. Germline lookup yields CDR1 MRHNA and CDR2 SNTAGT. In DNA form, the CDR3 reads TGTGCCAGCAGTATTCCAAGCCCCGAAGAGACCCAGTACTTC. This encodes CASSIPSPEETQYF.

This clone has a handful of counts. The rearrangement links TRBV7-9 to TRBJ2-3; possibly TRBD2 for D (5 bases). The CDR3 has 15 residues. The V gene lost 6 bases and the J gene lost 1 base, with 14 bases spanning the gap. Germline loops: CDR1 SEHNR, CDR2 FQNEAQ (reference sequence). In nucleotides, the CDR3 is TGTGCCAGCAGGGGCGGAGGTCCTGGCACAGATACGCAGTATTTT. It translates to CASRGGGPGTDTQYF.

The chain joins TRBV12-5 to TRBJ1-1; possible D gene TRBD1, 5 bases. CDR1 is LGHNT and CDR2 is FRNRAP in the germline V gene. The ends were cut back, 0 bases at V and 4 bases at J, with 18 bases in the middle. CDR3 length equals 17 residues. This CDR3 is CASGLVRGGSKSTEAFF. The DNA for the CDR3 is TGTGCTAGTGGTTTGGTACGGGGGGGAAGTAAGAGCACTGAAGCTTTCTTT.